These T cell receptor beta chains were read from a single sample in a study of T cell responses to AZD1222 COVID-19 vaccine. Method: immunoSEQ multiplex PCR; TCRdb's copy keeps in-frame clones and lacks some. Among some 180,000 clones listed, around 93% were seen once. Material: peripheral blood, obtained 28 days after the second dose of the MenACWY control vaccine. All receptors derive from an adult who received the MenACWY meningococcal vaccine as a control. Each CDR3 is given with its conserved first and last residue. The D gene is left open where the match is weak. Size is stated for part of the rows, as once, few or many counts, or as a class when the clone is expanded.

J,V,size,D,DNA,CDR3
TRBJ2-1,TRBV6-4,-,-,TGTGCCAGCAGAAGGGACCTCAGCTCCTACAATGAGCAGTTCTTC,CASRRDLSSYNEQFF
TRBJ1-5,TRBV10-3,once,-,TGTGCCATCAGTGAGTCGAACCGGGACAATCAGCCCCAGCATTTT,CAISESNRDNQPQHF
TRBJ2-7,TRBV2,-,-,TGTGCCACAATCCCTCGGGGGACGAACTCCTACGAGCAGTACTTC,CATIPRGTNSYEQYF
TRBJ1-3,TRBV6-5,-,-,TGTGCCAGCGACAGGAAATTCTCTGGAAACACCATATATTTT,CASDRKFSGNTIYF
TRBJ1-6,TRBV5-1,-,-,TGCGCCAGCAGCTTGGTTCGGGGGGATAAAAATTCACCCCTCCACTTT,CASSLVRGDKNSPLHF
TRBJ1-2,TRBV6-5,-,TRBD1,TGTGCCAGCAGTCGGGACAGGGAGTCTAACTATGGCTACACCTTC,CASSRDRESNYGYTF
TRBJ2-7,TRBV19,once,TRBD2,TGTGCCAGTACCACTAGCGGGGGGCCCCCCTACGAGCAGTACTTC,CASTTSGGPPYEQYF
TRBJ1-2,TRBV2,-,TRBD1,TGTGCCAGCAGTGAAGCACCAGGGGGCTATGGCTACACCTTC,CASSEAPGGYGYTF
TRBJ2-5,TRBV27,-,TRBD1,TGTGCCAGCAGTTTACACCCCAGGACAGGGGAAGAGACCCAGTACTTC,CASSLHPRTGEETQYF
TRBJ1-2,TRBV10-3,-,-,TGTGCCATCAGTGTTCAGGACGGACCTTATGGCTACACCTTC,CAISVQDGPYGYTF
TRBJ2-7,TRBV6-4,-,-,TGTGCCAGCAGTGAGAGCCCAGAAAGCGAGCAGTACTTC,CASSESPESEQYF
TRBJ1-1,TRBV5-1,-,-,TGCGCCAGCAGCCTGGCCCGAGGGGATGGGGAAACTGTCGCTGAAGCTTTCTTT,CASSLARGDGETVAEAFF
TRBJ2-1,TRBV7-2,-,-,TGTGCCAGCAGCGGTAGGGACTCTGCCTACAATGAGCAGTTCTTC,CASSGRDSAYNEQFF
TRBJ1-1,TRBV9,-,TRBD1,TGTGCCAGCAGACTTCTGACAGGGGTGAACACTGAAGCTTTCTTT,CASRLLTGVNTEAFF
TRBJ1-5,TRBV12-3/TRBV12-4,-,-,TGTGCCAGCACTCCCCAGGGGAATCAGCCCCAGCATTTT,CASTPQGNQPQHF
TRBJ2-3,TRBV28,-,TRBD2,TGTGCCAGCAGTTTACCCCTCGGCGGGGGGGCCAGCACAGATACGCAGTATTTT,CASSLPLGGGASTDTQYF
TRBJ1-2,TRBV11-2,few,-,TGTGCCAGCAGCTTAGAACGGATAGCTAACTATGGCTACACCTTC,CASSLERIANYGYTF
TRBJ1-2,TRBV5-1,few,-,TGCGCCAGCAGCTTCGGCCGGTTTAACTATGGCTACACCTTC,CASSFGRFNYGYTF
TRBJ2-3,TRBV3-1/TRBV3-2,-,-,TGTGCCAGCAGCCAAGGCATGGCAGATACGCAGTATTTT,CASSQGMADTQYF
TRBJ2-6,TRBV18,-,-,TGTGCCAGCTCATCGGACTCTGGGGCCAACGTCCTGACTTTC,CASSSDSGANVLTF
TRBJ2-2,TRBV18,once,TRBD2,TGTGCCAGCTCACCAGCCCCAGCGGGGGTGACGAACACCGGGGAGCTGTTTTTT,CASSPAPAGVTNTGELFF
TRBJ1-1,TRBV19,-,-,TGTGCCAGTAGTATCCCGAACACTGAAGCTTTCTTT,CASSIPNTEAFF
TRBJ1-2,TRBV5-1,-,-,TGCGCCAGCAGCATTACGTCCGGGAAAAACTATGGCTACACCTTC,CASSITSGKNYGYTF
TRBJ1-2,TRBV9,once,-,TGTGCCAGCAGTGGGCAGGGCTTGGCTAACTATGGCTACACCTTC,CASSGQGLANYGYTF
TRBJ1-2,TRBV7-9,-,-,TGTGCCAGCAGCTATGTGCGGCCGGGAGGCTACACCTTC,CASSYVRPGGYTF
TRBJ1-2,TRBV10-2,-,-,TGCGCCAGCAGTGAAACAGGGCTCTATGGCTACACCTTC,CASSETGLYGYTF
TRBJ1-5,TRBV5-1,once,-,TGCGCCAGCAGCTTGGCCGCAGGGATCAATCAGCCCCAGCATTTT,CASSLAAGINQPQHF
TRBJ2-3,TRBV19,-,TRBD2,TGTGCCAGTAGTGAACTAGCGGGGGGCACAGATACGCAGTATTTT,CASSELAGGTDTQYF
TRBJ1-2,TRBV29-1,-,-,TGCAGCACATTGGACACGGGTGATGGCTACACCTTC,CSTLDTGDGYTF
TRBJ2-5,TRBV5-1,once,TRBD1,TGCGCCAGCAGCACCGGACAGGTCCGGGAGACCCAGTACTTC,CASSTGQVRETQYF
TRBJ2-5,TRBV18,-,TRBD1,TGTGCCAGCTCACGCACAGGGGGACTTGAGACCCAGTACTTC,CASSRTGGLETQYF
TRBJ1-2,TRBV5-6,-,-,TGTGCCAGCAGCTTTATGACCCTATTAGGGAACGGCTACACCTTC,CASSFMTLLGNGYTF
TRBJ1-2,TRBV6-5,-,TRBD1,TGTGCCAGCAGCGGGACAGCCCTTTATGGCTACACCTTC,CASSGTALYGYTF
TRBJ2-1,TRBV12-5,-,TRBD2,TGTGCTAGTGGCATAAGCGGGGGGTCATACAATGAGCAGTTCTTC,CASGISGGSYNEQFF
TRBJ1-2,TRBV6-5,-,-,TGTGCCAGCAGTTTGCAGGGATGGCAAGGCTACACCTTC,CASSLQGWQGYTF
TRBJ1-1,TRBV3-1/TRBV3-2,-,-,TGTGCCAGCAGCCAAATGGCTGAAGCTTTCTTT,CASSQMAEAFF
TRBJ2-3,TRBV10-2,-,-,TGCGCCAGCAGTGAATCCGACTCCTCAGATACGCAGTATTTT,CASSESDSSDTQYF
TRBJ1-5,TRBV6-2/TRBV6-3,-,-,TGTGCCAGCAGTTACTCGTCTTGGCCTTATAGCAATCAGCCCCAGCATTTT,CASSYSSWPYSNQPQHF
TRBJ1-3,TRBV7-2,-,TRBD1,TGTGCCAGCAGCTTTCAGGGGGCGATTGGAAACACCATATATTTT,CASSFQGAIGNTIYF
TRBJ1-4,TRBV18,-,-,TGTGCCAGCTCACTCACTGCTTTAGGAGGTGAAAAACTGTTTTTT,CASSLTALGGEKLFF
TRBJ1-5,TRBV6-6,-,TRBD1,TGTGCCAGCACCCAACAGGGGAGCAATCAGCCCCAGCATTTT,CASTQQGSNQPQHF
TRBJ1-1,TRBV3-1/TRBV3-2,few,-,TGTGCCAGCAGCCAGAGTAGCACTGAAGCTTTCTTT,CASSQSSTEAFF
TRBJ1-2,TRBV7-9,-,-,TGTGCCAGCAGCTTATTATCGGGGGGTGAAGACTATGGCTACACCTTC,CASSLLSGGEDYGYTF
TRBJ2-2,TRBV4-1,-,-,TGCGCCAGCAGCCAAGATCGGGAGACGAAGCTGTTTTTT,CASSQDRETKLFF
TRBJ1-2,TRBV6-6,-,-,TGTGCCAGCGGAACAGGGATTATCTATGGCTACACCTTC,CASGTGIIYGYTF
TRBJ1-2,TRBV5-4,-,TRBD1,TGTGCCAGCAGCTTTGGGACAGAGCGGGGCGGCTACACCTTC,CASSFGTERGGYTF
TRBJ1-1,TRBV7-2,-,TRBD1,TGTGCCAGCAGCTTAGCTCCGGGACAGGGGGCCTGGGCTTTCTTT,CASSLAPGQGAWAFF
TRBJ2-1,TRBV7-6,-,-,TGTGCCAGCAGCTTTGCCCGGTCACCCTACAATGAGCAGTTCTTC,CASSFARSPYNEQFF
TRBJ1-3,TRBV2,-,-,TGTGCCAGCAGAGCCTGGACGGTCGGAAACACCATATATTTT,CASRAWTVGNTIYF
TRBJ2-3,TRBV6-2/TRBV6-3,-,TRBD1,TGTGCCAGCAGCTCTGGACAGGGTGTAACAGATACGCAGTATTTT,CASSSGQGVTDTQYF
TRBJ1-1,TRBV18,-,-,TGTGCCAGCTCAGGGTTAGAGAACACTGAAGCTTTCTTT,CASSGLENTEAFF
TRBJ2-5,TRBV5-1,-,-,TGCGCCAGCAGCCGACAGAGAGAAGAGACCCAGTACTTC,CASSRQREETQYF
TRBJ2-3,TRBV7-3,-,-,TGTGCCAGCAGCGTCGGGACTCCTAACACAGATACGCAGTATTTT,CASSVGTPNTDTQYF
TRBJ2-3,TRBV9,-,TRBD2,TGTGCCAGCAGCCCCTCCGGGGGGGGCTTTTATACGCAGTATTTT,CASSPSGGGFYTQYF
TRBJ1-4,TRBV7-9,-,-,TGTGCCAGCAGCTTAGGTGTGGCAGGGGTAAATGAAAAACTGTTTTTT,CASSLGVAGVNEKLFF
TRBJ2-7,TRBV19,once,-,TGTGCCAGTAAGGGCGGGTCCTACGAGCAGTACTTC,CASKGGSYEQYF